Here is one T cell receptor beta chain with its context. These data come from a study of shared clonotypes between healthy human individuals. Germline CDR1 reads MDHEN; CDR2 reads SYDVKM. Trimming shortened V by 9 bases and J by 2 bases, and 14 bases separated the two germline ends. The CDR3 totals 14 residues. This table comes from immunoSEQ multiplex PCR, and its TCRdb copy is limited to in-frame clones, with some not included. The repertoire holds 1.5 million to 2.5 million clones, about 95% seen once, with roughly 1.2% in the top ten. CD45RO negativity and positive selection for CCR7 defined naive CD8 cells, a population that excluded terminally differentiated effector memory CD45RA+ cells.

This TCR was sampled from a man aged 18-30 years in good health. Sequences were obtained from naive CD8+ T cells sorted from blood. The chain joins TRBV28 to TRBJ2-1; D is perhaps TRBD1 (6 bases). DNA for the CDR3: TGTGCCAGTTCCTCTCAGGGGACCTACAATGAGCAGTTCTTC. Protein product: CASSSQGTYNEQFF. Full variable domain (rest looked up from reference TRBV28 and TRBJ2-1): DVKVTQSSRYLVKRTGEKVFLECVQDMDHENMFWYRQDPGLGLRLIYFSYDVKMKEKGDIPEGYSVSREKKERFSLILESASTNQTSMYLCASSSQGTYNEQFFGPGTRLTVL.